This T cell receptor beta chain was sequenced in a study of CD8+ T cells in alopecia areata. Across the whole study: Tofacitinib ran for 6 to 18 months before 6 months off drug.

The treatment here: oral pan-JAK inhibitor, 5-10 mg twice daily. The sequencing template was cDNA reverse transcribed from extracted RNA. Here immunoSEQ multiplex PCR was the method, and the copy in TCRdb shows in-frame clones only, minus some. The sample records more than 100,000 clones, around 56% being singletons. The J segment lost 8 bases and the V segment lost 5 bases, leaving 14 bases of the junction unmatched. Germline V gene lookup returns CDR1 MNHEY and CDR2 SMNVEV (reference sequence). The CDR3 runs to 16 residues. Material: CD4+ T cells sorted from blood, obtained at week 4, from a patient treated with tofacitinib. V gene TRBV27 combines with J gene TRBJ1-2; 10 bases line up with TRBD1. The sequence was obtained from a human donor with alopecia areata. The CDR3 DNA sequence: TGTGCCAGCAGTCCAACTCCGGGACAGGGGCCGCGGGGCTACACCTTC. Translated: CASSPTPGQGPRGYTF.